The next 29 T cell receptor beta chains were all read from a single sample in a study of human T cells and chemical hapten exposure. TCRdb itself ran the RACE reads through MiXCR, one entry per CDR3 protein. The sample has roughly 380,000 distinct CDR3 sequences; about 6% are singletons. Documented time point: patch test 2, 6 weeks after DPC sensitization. Treatment denoted: therapeutic diphenylcyclopropenone sensitization with weekly scalp DPC. This sample comprised whole blood, obtained in connection with sensitization to the hapten diphenylcyclopropenone (DPC). All receptors come from a woman aged 18-30 years with alopecia areata. Some clones in this sample may be carry-over from other donors' samples.

The chain combines TRBV3-1 with TRBJ1-2; tentative D call: TRBD1 (6 bases). Trimming shortened V by 4 bases and J by 8 bases, and 23 bases separated the two germline ends. Per germline, CDR1 LGHDT and CDR2 YNNKEL (reference sequence). The CDR3 extends over 16 amino acids. The CDR3 reads CASSPNPGVLAGGYTF. The CDR3, as DNA: TGTGCCAGCAGCCCGAATCCAGGGGTGCTTGCGGGGGGCTACACCTTC.

The CDR3 DNA follows: TGTGCCAGCAGGCCCTATGGCGGGTATGAGACCCAGTACTTC. Translation: CASRPYGGYETQYF. V is TRBV12-3 or TRBV12-4 and J is TRBJ2-5; D perhaps matches TRBD2 (5 bases). V gave up 6 bases and J gave up 5 bases, with 16 bases separating them. The CDR3 is made up of 14 amino acids.

The chain recombines TRBV12-3 or TRBV12-4 with TRBJ1-5, with D perhaps matching TRBD1 (5 bases). This CDR3 has 12 residues. Trimming pared 7 bases from V and 10 bases from J, leaving 14 bases between. This CDR3 reads CASTDGGYPQHF. CDR3 coding DNA: TGTGCCAGCACGGACGGGGGGTATCCCCAGCATTTT.

This clonotype was counted between two and nine times. The chain joins TRBV6-5 to TRBJ2-7; 7 bases are a match to TRBD2. The CDR3 covers 15 residues. Germline assignment: CDR1 MNHEY and CDR2 SVGAGI. J was trimmed by 2 bases and V by 6 bases; bases with no gene match: 10. CDR3 DNA: TGTGCCAGCAGCGAAGGAAGTGGGGGGGCCTACGAGCAGTACTTC. Its protein is CASSEGSGGAYEQYF.

This clonotype was recorded at least ten times. This chain uses TRBV7-2 with TRBJ2-3, with 7 nucleotides matching TRBD2. The J segment lost 5 bases and the V segment lost 5 bases, leaving 4 bases of the junction unmatched. From germline, CDR1 is SGHTA and CDR2 FQGNSA. The length of the CDR3 is 13 residues. CDR3 DNA: TGTGCCAGCAGCCTAGGACTAGTAGATACGCAGTATTTT. Encoded protein: CASSLGLVDTQYF.

This clonotype was counted ten times or more. The rearrangement joins TRBV4-2 to TRBJ2-3; 10 bases fit TRBD2. With 0 bases clipped from V and 4 bases from J, the junction kept 7 bases outside the gene matches. Germline lookup yields CDR1 LGHNA and CDR2 YNFKEQ. CDR3 length equals 17 residues. In nucleotides, the CDR3 is TGTGCCAGCAGCCAAGATCTACAGCGGGGGGGCGCAGATACGCAGTATTTT. Translating gives CASSQDLQRGGADTQYF.

This clonotype has only a few counts. The chain employs TRBV29-1 and TRBJ1-1; no definite D call. V was cut by 4 bases and J by 2 bases, with 14 bases left in between. In germline, CDR1 is SQVTM, CDR2 ANQGSEA. This CDR3 region has 14 residues. The CDR3 sequence: CSVVPADPNTEAFF. The CDR3 DNA is TGCAGCGTTGTACCGGCAGACCCAAACACTGAAGCTTTCTTT.

This clonotype was found a few times. This rearrangement joins TRBV6-1 to TRBJ2-5, with TRBD1 matching 7 bases. With 4 bases clipped from V and 1 base from J, the junction kept 12 bases outside the gene matches. Germline lookup yields CDR1 MNHNS and CDR2 SASEGT. The CDR3 has 17 amino acids. CDR3: CASSVGQGGNGQETQYF. CDR3 nucleotide sequence: TGTGCCAGCAGTGTTGGACAAGGGGGCAATGGCCAAGAGACCCAGTACTTC.

This clonotype was counted between two and nine times. DNA for the CDR3: TGTGCCAGCAGACACCAGACAGGGTACGAGCAGTACTTC. This gives the protein CASRHQTGYEQYF. The chain links TRBV6-2 or TRBV6-3 to TRBJ2-7, with 7 bases fitting TRBD1. This CDR3 is built from 13 residues. Trimming cost V 6 bases and J 4 bases; bases outside gene matches: 6. The germline gives CDR1 MNHEY, CDR2 SVGEGT.

V gene TRBV7-2 combines with J gene TRBJ1-2, with no clear D. Per germline, CDR1 SGHTA and CDR2 FQGNSA. The CDR3 sequence is 15 residues long. V lost 2 bases and J 7 bases, leaving 17 bases between the germline ends. Here the CDR3 reads CASSLIGARFGGYTF. CDR3 coding DNA: TGTGCCAGCAGCTTAATAGGCGCTAGGTTTGGTGGCTACACCTTC.

This clonotype was counted ten times or more. The V call is TRBV6-2 or TRBV6-3, the J call TRBJ1-5, with D tentatively TRBD1 (6 bases). This CDR3 comprises 14 residues. V lost 2 bases and J lost 6, with 11 bases in between. Germline lookup yields CDR1 MNHEY and CDR2 SVGEGT. The CDR3 spells CASSYPGAVQPQHF. In nucleotides, the CDR3 is TGTGCCAGCAGTTACCCGGGGGCGGTTCAGCCCCAGCATTTT.

This clonotype was counted only a few times. The chain has TRBV6-2 or TRBV6-3 and TRBJ2-7, with 9 bases matching TRBD1. CDR1 and CDR2 (germline): MNHEY, SVGEGT. V lost 7 bases, J lost 6 bases, and 7 bases stayed unmatched. There are 13 residues in the CDR3. CDR3 nucleotides: TGTGCCAGCAACCTGGACAGGGGAGGCGAGCAGTACTTC. Amino acid sequence: CASNLDRGGEQYF.

The chain employs TRBV5-6 and TRBJ1-2; a possible D gene is TRBD1 (5 bases). CDR3 length: 14 residues. Germline CDR1 and CDR2: SGHDT and YYEEEE. Trimming left V 0 bases short and J 4 bases short, with 10 bases between. The CDR3 DNA reads TGTGCCAGCAGCTTGGTTCAGGGTGCCTATGGCTACACCTTC. It yields the protein CASSLVQGAYGYTF.

This clonotype was counted ten times or more. The chain joins TRBV20-1 to TRBJ1-5; 7 nucleotides agree with TRBD1. The length of the CDR3 is 15 residues. J was trimmed by 5 bases and V by 6 bases; bases with no gene match: 13. In germline, CDR1 is DFQATT, CDR2 SNEGSKA (reference sequence). The CDR3 DNA reads as TGCAGTGCCCATTATTCCGGGACAGCTTATCAGCCCCAGCATTTT. As protein: CSAHYSGTAYQPQHF.

This clonotype was detected ten times or more. The chain employs TRBV29-1 and TRBJ1-5; no clear D gene. The CDR3 sequence is 14 residues long. The V gene's germline CDR1 is SQVTM and CDR2 ANQGSEA. Trimming stripped 3 bases from V and 1 base from J, with 10 bases between. The DNA for the CDR3 is TGCAGCGTTGAGGAGGGAGGGAGCAATCAGCCCCAGCATTTT. This translates into CSVEEGGSNQPQHF.

This clonotype occurred a few times. The chain couples TRBV6-2 or TRBV6-3 to TRBJ1-1; 8 nucleotides line up with TRBD1. The trim removed 2 bases at V and 7 bases at J, leaving 3 bases unmatched. Germline CDR1 and CDR2: MNHEY and SVGEGT. The CDR3 consists of 13 residues. CDR3 DNA sequence: TGTGCCAGCAGTTACCAGGGGGCGCGTGAAGCTTTCTTT. Translation gives CASSYQGAREAFF.

This clonotype was found many times. The chain carries TRBV13 and TRBJ1-4, with TRBD1 matching 9 bases. This CDR3 spans 16 amino acids. Trimming took 5 bases from V and 10 from J; bases not matched to a gene: 14. The germline V gene encodes CDR1 PRHDT and CDR2 FYEKMQ (reference sequence). The CDR3 reads CASSRIGQGTIGKLFF. The CDR3 bases are TGTGCCAGCAGCCGGATCGGACAGGGGACGATCGGAAAACTGTTTTTT.

This clonotype has a handful of counts. The chain couples TRBV6-5 to TRBJ1-2; D is uncertain. Germline loops: CDR1 MNHEY, CDR2 SVGAGI. The V end lost 2 bases, the J end lost 5 bases, and 12 bases lay between the germline ends. The CDR3 covers 14 residues. In DNA form, the CDR3 reads TGTGCCAGCAGTTACATAGGCAGCGGATATGGCTACACCTTC. Translated, it gives CASSYIGSGYGYTF.

This clonotype was seen repeatedly, ten times or more. The CDR3 coding sequence is TGTGCCAGCAGCTTGGTCGGGGGGGGTAATGAAAAACTGTTTTTT. It encodes CASSLVGGGNEKLFF. The chain employs TRBV7-2 and TRBJ1-4, with a tentative D call TRBD1 (5 bases). The CDR3 is 15 residues long. With 3 bases removed from V and 4 bases from J, the gap between germline ends came to 12 bases. Germline values: CDR1 SGHTA, CDR2 FQGNSA.

This clonotype occurred a few times. The J gene is TRBJ2-7, the V gene TRBV27, with D maybe TRBD2 (6 bases). The germline V gene encodes CDR1 MNHEY and CDR2 SMNVEV (reference sequence). The V end lost 2 bases, the J end lost 3 bases, and 8 bases lay between the germline ends. This CDR3 is 13 amino acids long. CDR3 sequence: CASSLRGNYEQYF. Written as DNA, the CDR3 is TGTGCCAGCAGTTTACGGGGGAACTACGAGCAGTACTTC.

The gene calls are TRBV5-6 and TRBJ2-7, with TRBD2 as a possible D gene (5 bases). The CDR3 loop spans 16 amino acids. Germline V gene data show CDR1 as SGHDT and CDR2 as YYEEEE. Trimming cost V 1 base and J 0 bases, with 14 bases left between them. In DNA, the CDR3 is TGTGCCAGCAGCTTGTCCGGGGTAGACGTCTCCTACGAGCAGTACTTC. This gives the protein CASSLSGVDVSYEQYF.

The chain's CDR3 is CASSEGPGSGAFTDTQYF. The CDR3 DNA sequence: TGTGCCAGCAGTGAAGGCCCAGGGTCAGGTGCGTTCACAGATACGCAGTATTTT. The chain has TRBV6-1 and TRBJ2-3; perhaps TRBD1 as D (5 bases). V dropped 1 base and J dropped 2 bases, with 19 bases sitting between them. The germline V gene encodes CDR1 MNHNS and CDR2 SASEGT. The CDR3 runs to 18 residues.

This clonotype showed up many times. CDR3 sequence reads: CASSQEGRGRVNEQFF. DNA for the CDR3: TGTGCCAGCAGCCAAGAAGGCAGGGGGCGCGTAAATGAGCAGTTCTTC. The chain couples TRBV3-1 to TRBJ2-1, with 8 bases lining up with TRBD1. The CDR3 spans 16 residues. With 0 bases clipped from V and 7 bases from J, the junction kept 8 bases outside the gene matches. Germline assignment: CDR1 LGHDT and CDR2 YNNKEL (reference sequence).

There are a few counts of this clonotype. The chain has TRBV7-9 and TRBJ1-5, with 9 bases identical to TRBD1. The junction had 6 bases not matched to a gene; V was cut back by 5 bases and J by 4 bases. CDR3 length equals 15 residues. Germline-derived CDR1 and CDR2 are SEHNR and FQNEAQ (reference sequence). The CDR3 loop is CASSPGTGRNQPQHF. DNA of the CDR3: TGTGCCAGCAGCCCCGGGACAGGGAGAAATCAGCCCCAGCATTTT.

The sample holds many counts of this clonotype. This chain connects TRBV5-1 to TRBJ1-5; D is undetermined. Trimming pared 0 bases from V and 3 bases from J, leaving 4 bases between. This CDR3 has 13 amino acids. The germline CDR1 and CDR2 sequences are SGHRS and YFSETQ. This chain's CDR3 is CASSLDNNQPQHF. The DNA for the CDR3 is TGCGCCAGCAGCTTGGACAACAATCAGCCCCAGCATTTT.

This clonotype showed up just a few times. The gene calls are TRBV12-3 or TRBV12-4 and TRBJ2-1; 9 positions match TRBD1. Trimming removed 6 bases from V and 4 bases from J; junction bases left unmatched: 10. The CDR3 length is 16 residues. CDR3 in amino acids: CASREKQGAGYNEQFF. The CDR3 bases are TGTGCCAGCAGGGAAAAACAGGGGGCCGGATACAATGAGCAGTTCTTC.

The chain uses TRBV20-1 and TRBJ2-3; TRBD2 might be the D (6 bases). The V and J ends lost 6 bases and 0 bases respectively, with 28 bases between them. There are 19 residues in the CDR3. Germline V lookup: CDR1 DFQATT, CDR2 SNEGSKA (reference sequence). The CDR3 DNA reads TGCAGTGCACGCGGGCCGCTTACGGACGCGGGGTTTAGCACAGATACGCAGTATTTT. This sequence encodes CSARGPLTDAGFSTDTQYF.

A few counts support this clonotype. The V call is TRBV4-1, the J call TRBJ2-6; TRBD2 agrees at 16 bases. V was clipped by 4 bases and J by 4 bases; unmatched bases: 7. The CDR3 consists of 19 residues. Germline values: CDR1 MGHRA, CDR2 YSYEKL. CDR3 nucleotides: TGCGCCAGCAGCCGAGGGACTAGCGGGGGGGCGGCCGGGGCCAACGTCCTGACTTTC. Amino acid sequence: CASSRGTSGGAAGANVLTF.

At least ten counts were recorded for this clonotype. This rearrangement joins TRBV12-3 or TRBV12-4 to TRBJ1-2; D might be TRBD1 (5 bases). This CDR3 has 16 residues. Between the trimmed V and J ends, which lost 3 bases and 6 bases, there was a span of 20 bases. This CDR3 is CASSFGAWVREDGYTF. The CDR3 DNA reads TGTGCCAGCAGTTTCGGGGCCTGGGTGCGTGAGGATGGCTACACCTTC.